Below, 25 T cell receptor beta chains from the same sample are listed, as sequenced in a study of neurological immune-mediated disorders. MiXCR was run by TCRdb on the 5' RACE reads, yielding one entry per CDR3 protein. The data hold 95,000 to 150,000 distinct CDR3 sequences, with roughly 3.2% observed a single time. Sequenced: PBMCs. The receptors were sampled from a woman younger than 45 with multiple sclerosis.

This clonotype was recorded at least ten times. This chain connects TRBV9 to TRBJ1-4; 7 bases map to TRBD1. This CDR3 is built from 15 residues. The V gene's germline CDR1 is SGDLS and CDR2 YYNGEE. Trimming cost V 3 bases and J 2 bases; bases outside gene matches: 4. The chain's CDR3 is CASSARGLTNEKLFF. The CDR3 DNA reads TGTGCCAGCAGCGCTAGGGGGCTTACTAATGAAAAACTGTTTTTT.

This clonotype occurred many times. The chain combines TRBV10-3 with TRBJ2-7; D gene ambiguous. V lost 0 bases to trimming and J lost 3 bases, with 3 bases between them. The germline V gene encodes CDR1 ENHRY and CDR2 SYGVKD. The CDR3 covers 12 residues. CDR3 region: CAISESNYEQYF. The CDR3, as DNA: TGTGCCATCAGTGAGTCGAACTACGAGCAGTACTTC.

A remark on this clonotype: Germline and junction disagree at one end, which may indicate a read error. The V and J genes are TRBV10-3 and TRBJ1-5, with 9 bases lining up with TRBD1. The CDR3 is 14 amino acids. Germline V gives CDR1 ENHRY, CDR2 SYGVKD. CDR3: CAILWTGANKTQNF. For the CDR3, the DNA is TGTGCCATCCTGTGGACAGGGGCTAATAAGACCCAGAATTTT.

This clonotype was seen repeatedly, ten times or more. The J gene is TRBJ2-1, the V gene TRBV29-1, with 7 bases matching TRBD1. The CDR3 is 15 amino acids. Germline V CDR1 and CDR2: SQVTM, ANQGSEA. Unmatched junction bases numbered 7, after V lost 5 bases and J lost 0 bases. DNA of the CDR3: TGCAGCGTTCAGACAGGGCCCAGCTCCTACAATGAGCAGTTCTTC. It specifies CSVQTGPSSYNEQFF.

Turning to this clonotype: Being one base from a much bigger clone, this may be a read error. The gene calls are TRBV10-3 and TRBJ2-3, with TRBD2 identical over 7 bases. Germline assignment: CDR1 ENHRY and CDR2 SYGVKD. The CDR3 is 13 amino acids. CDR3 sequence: CAILASGGDKQYF. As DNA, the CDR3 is TGTGCCATCTTGGCTAGCGGTGGAGATAAGCAGTATTTT.

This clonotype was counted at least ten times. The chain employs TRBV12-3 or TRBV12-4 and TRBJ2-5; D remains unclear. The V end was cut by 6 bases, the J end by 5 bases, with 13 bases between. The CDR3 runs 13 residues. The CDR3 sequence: CASRPSGRETQYF. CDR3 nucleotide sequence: TGTGCCAGCAGACCCAGTGGGCGGGAGACCCAGTACTTC.

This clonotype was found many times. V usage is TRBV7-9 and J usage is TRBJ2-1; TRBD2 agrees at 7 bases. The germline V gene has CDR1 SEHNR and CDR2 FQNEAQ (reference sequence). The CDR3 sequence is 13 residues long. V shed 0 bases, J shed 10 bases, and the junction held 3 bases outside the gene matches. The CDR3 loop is CASSLAPGGEQFF. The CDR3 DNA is TGTGCCAGCAGCTTAGCGCCGGGAGGCGAGCAGTTCTTC.

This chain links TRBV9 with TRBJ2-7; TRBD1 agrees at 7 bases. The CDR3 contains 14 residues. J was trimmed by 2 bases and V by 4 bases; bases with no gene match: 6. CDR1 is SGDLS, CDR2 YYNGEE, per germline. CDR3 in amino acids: CASSLGDSTYEQYF. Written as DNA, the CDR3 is TGTGCCAGCAGCCTCGGGGACAGTACCTACGAGCAGTACTTC.

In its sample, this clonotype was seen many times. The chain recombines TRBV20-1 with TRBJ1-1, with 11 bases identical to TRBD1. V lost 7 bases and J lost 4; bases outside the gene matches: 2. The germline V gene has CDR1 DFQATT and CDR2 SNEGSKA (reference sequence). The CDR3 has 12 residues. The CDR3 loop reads CSVDRGLTEAFF. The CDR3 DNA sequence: TGCAGTGTGGACAGGGGGCTCACTGAAGCTTTCTTT.

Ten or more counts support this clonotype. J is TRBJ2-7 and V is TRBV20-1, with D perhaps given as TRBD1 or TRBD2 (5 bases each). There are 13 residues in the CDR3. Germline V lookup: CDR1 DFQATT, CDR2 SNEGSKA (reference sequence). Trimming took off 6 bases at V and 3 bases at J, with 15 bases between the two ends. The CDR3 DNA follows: TGCAGTGCCCCATATGGAGGACACTACGAGCAGTACTTC. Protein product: CSAPYGGHYEQYF.

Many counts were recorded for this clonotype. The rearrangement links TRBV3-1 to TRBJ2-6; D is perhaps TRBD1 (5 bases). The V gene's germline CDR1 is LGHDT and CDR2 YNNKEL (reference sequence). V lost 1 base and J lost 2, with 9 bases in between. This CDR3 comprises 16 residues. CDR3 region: CASSQAPGTGANVLTF. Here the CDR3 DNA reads TGTGCCAGCAGCCAAGCCCCAGGGACTGGGGCCAACGTCCTGACTTTC.

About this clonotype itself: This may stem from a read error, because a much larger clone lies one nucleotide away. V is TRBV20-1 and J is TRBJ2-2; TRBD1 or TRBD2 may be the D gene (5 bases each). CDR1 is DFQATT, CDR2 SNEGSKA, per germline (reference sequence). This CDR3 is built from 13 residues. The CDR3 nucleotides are TGCAGTGCTATCGGGAAGGTGCCCGGGGCGCTGTTTTTT. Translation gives CSAIGKVPGALFF.

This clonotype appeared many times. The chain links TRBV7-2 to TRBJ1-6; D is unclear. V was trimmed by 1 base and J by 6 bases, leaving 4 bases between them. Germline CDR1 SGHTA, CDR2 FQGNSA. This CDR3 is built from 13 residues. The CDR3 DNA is TGTGCCAGCAGCTTAGTCCGTAATTCACCCCTCCACTTT. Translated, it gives CASSLVRNSPLHF.

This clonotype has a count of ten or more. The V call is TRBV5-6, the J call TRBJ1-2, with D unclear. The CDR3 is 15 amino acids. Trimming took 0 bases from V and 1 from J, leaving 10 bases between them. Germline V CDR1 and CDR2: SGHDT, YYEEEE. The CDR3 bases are TGTGCCAGCAGCTTGGATCTGGCGGTTAACTATGGCTACACCTTC. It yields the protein CASSLDLAVNYGYTF.

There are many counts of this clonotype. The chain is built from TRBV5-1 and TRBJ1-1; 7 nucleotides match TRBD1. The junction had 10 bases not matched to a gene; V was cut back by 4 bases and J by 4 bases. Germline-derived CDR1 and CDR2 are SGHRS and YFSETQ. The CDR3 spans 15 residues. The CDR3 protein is CASSEGQWEVTEAFF. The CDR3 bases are TGCGCCAGCAGCGAGGGACAGTGGGAGGTCACTGAAGCTTTCTTT.

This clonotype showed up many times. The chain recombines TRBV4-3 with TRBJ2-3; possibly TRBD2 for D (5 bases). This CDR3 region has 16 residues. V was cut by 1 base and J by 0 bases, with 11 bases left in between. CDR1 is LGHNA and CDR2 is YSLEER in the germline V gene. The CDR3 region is CASSQGNAGSTDTQYF. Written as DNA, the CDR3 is TGCGCCAGCAGCCAAGGAAACGCGGGTAGCACAGATACGCAGTATTTT.

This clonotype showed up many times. For the CDR3, the DNA is TGTGCCAGCAGCTTACCAAAAGAGACCCAGTACTTC. Translating gives CASSLPKETQYF. V is TRBV7-2 and J is TRBJ2-5; D is unresolved. V lost 2 bases to trimming and J lost 3 bases, with 4 bases between them. The CDR3 is 12 amino acids. Looked up from germline, CDR1 is SGHTA and CDR2 is FQGNSA.

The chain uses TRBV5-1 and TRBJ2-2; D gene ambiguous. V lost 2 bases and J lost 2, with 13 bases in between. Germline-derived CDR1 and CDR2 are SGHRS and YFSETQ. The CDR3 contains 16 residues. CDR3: CASSLETPTNTGELFF. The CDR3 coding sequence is TGCGCCAGCAGCTTAGAGACTCCAACTAACACCGGGGAGCTGTTTTTT.

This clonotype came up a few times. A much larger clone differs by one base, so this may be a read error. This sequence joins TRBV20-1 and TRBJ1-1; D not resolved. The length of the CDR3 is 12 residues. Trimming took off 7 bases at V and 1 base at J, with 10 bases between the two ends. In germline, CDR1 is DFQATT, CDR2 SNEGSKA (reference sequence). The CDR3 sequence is CSDSFRNTEAFF. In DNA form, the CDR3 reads TGCAGTGATTCATTTCGGAACACTGAAGCTTTCTTT.

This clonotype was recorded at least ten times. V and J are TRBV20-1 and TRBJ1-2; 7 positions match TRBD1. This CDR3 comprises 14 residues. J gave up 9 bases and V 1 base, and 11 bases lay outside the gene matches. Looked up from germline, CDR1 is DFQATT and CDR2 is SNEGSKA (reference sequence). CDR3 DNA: TGCAGTGCTAGAGCCCCGGGACAGATTTCGAGCTACACCTTC. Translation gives CSARAPGQISSYTF.

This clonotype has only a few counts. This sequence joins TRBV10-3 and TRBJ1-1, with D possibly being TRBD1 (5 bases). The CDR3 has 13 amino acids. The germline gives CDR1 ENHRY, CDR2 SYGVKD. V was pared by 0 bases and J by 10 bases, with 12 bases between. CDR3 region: CAISESTGGGAFF. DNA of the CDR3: TGTGCCATCAGTGAGTCTACGGGGGGAGGAGCTTTCTTT.

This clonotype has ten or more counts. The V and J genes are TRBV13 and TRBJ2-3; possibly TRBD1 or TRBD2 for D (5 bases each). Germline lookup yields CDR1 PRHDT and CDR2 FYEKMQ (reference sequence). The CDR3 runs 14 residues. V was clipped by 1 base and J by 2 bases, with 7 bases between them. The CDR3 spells CASSLEGPTDTQYF. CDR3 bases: TGTGCCAGCAGCTTAGAGGGACCCACAGATACGCAGTATTTT. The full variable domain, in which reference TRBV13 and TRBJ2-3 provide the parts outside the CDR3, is AAGVIQSPRHLIKEKRETATLKCYPIPRHDTVYWYQQGPGQDPQFLISFYEKMQSDKGSIPDRFSAQQFSDYHSELNMSSLELGDSALYFCASSLEGPTDTQYFGPGTRLTVL.

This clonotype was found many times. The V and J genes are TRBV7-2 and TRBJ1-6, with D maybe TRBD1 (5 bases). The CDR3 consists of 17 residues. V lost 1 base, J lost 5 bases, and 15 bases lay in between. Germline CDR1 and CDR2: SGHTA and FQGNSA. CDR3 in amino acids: CASSLGRVATDNSPLHF. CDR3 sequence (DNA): TGTGCCAGCAGCTTAGGTCGGGTAGCGACAGATAATTCACCCCTCCACTTT.

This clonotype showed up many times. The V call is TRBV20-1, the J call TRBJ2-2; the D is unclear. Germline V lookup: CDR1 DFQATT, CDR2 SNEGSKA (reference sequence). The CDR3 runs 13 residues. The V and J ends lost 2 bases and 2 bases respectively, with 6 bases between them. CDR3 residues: CSARSSNTGELFF. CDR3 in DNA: TGCAGTGCTAGAAGTTCCAACACCGGGGAGCTGTTTTTT.

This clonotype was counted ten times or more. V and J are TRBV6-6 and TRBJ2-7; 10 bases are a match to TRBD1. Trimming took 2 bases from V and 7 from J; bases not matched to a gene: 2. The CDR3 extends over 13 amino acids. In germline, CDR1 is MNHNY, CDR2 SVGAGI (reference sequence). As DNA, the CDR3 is TGTGCCAGCAGTTACCGGGACAGGGGTGAGCAGTACTTC. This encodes CASSYRDRGEQYF.